The 15 T cell receptor beta chains below come from one sample, sequenced in a study of response to subunit inactivated influenza vaccine. TCRdb called the RT-PCR reads again in MiXCR, with one record for every CDR3 protein. The data hold hundreds of thousands of distinct CDR3 sequences, with about 10% observed a single time. The same sample was also used in a study of T cells expressing NK-cell markers. That paper notes: As the method of synthesis, 5'RACE template switching with UMIs yielded TCR beta cDNA.

This specimen consisted of PBMCs from blood, obtained on the day of vaccination. The receptors stem from a man aged 45-60 years who received an inactivated influenza vaccine.

The chain links TRBV7-9 to TRBJ2-2; D call uncertain. Deletions cut 6 bases from V and 4 bases from J, with 6 bases between. The CDR3 length is 12 residues. Per the germline V gene, CDR1 is SEHNR and CDR2 is FQNEAQ (reference sequence). The DNA of the CDR3 is TGTGCCAGCAGAACATCCACCGGGGAGCTGTTTTTT. Amino acid sequence: CASRTSTGELFF.

The chain uses TRBV2 and TRBJ2-7; D remains unclear. The CDR3 is 10 amino acids. The germline V and J ends were trimmed by 2 bases and 4 bases, with 0 bases remaining between them. The germline V gene has CDR1 SNHLY and CDR2 FYNNEI. This chain's CDR3 is CASSEYEQYF. Written as DNA, the CDR3 is TGTGCCAGCAGTGAATACGAGCAGTACTTC.

This clonotype was observed a handful of times. V gene TRBV5-1 combines with J gene TRBJ2-5; D gene ambiguous. Per the germline V gene, CDR1 is SGHRS and CDR2 is YFSETQ. CDR3 length equals 14 residues. V lost 2 bases and J 0 bases, leaving 8 bases between the germline ends. The CDR3 DNA sequence: TGCGCCAGCAGCTTCTTCGGAAACCAAGAGACCCAGTACTTC. This encodes CASSFFGNQETQYF.

This clonotype was counted only a few times. This chain uses TRBV7-8 with TRBJ2-5, with D unclear. The germline gives CDR1 SGHVS, CDR2 FQNEAQ. The V end was cut by 5 bases, the J end by 2 bases, with 15 bases between. This CDR3 comprises 15 residues. Written as DNA, the CDR3 is TGTGCCAGCAGCCTAACAATAGTGGGTCAAGAGACCCAGTACTTC. It codes for CASSLTIVGQETQYF.

This clonotype appeared a few times. The CDR3 nucleotides are TGCAGTGCCACCGGGACTAGCGCGTCGAATGAGCAGTTCTTC. Protein product: CSATGTSASNEQFF. The chain uses TRBV20-1 and TRBJ2-1; TRBD2 matches at 10 bases. The CDR3 sequence is 14 residues long. After removal of 6 bases from V and 7 bases from J, the junction contained 9 bases not matched to a gene. Looked up from germline, CDR1 is DFQATT and CDR2 is SNEGSKA (reference sequence).

As DNA, the CDR3 is TGCGCCAGCAGCGGCAGGGGTGCGCCGCCAGATACGCAGTATTTT. This gives the protein CASSGRGAPPDTQYF. This chain links TRBV4-1 with TRBJ2-3; possible D gene TRBD1, 6 bases. V lost 5 bases and J 4 bases, leaving 16 bases between the germline ends. This CDR3 has 15 residues. Per germline, CDR1 MGHRA and CDR2 YSYEKL.

V and J are TRBV20-1 and TRBJ2-7; D unclear. The CDR3 is 11 residues long. Germline values: CDR1 DFQATT, CDR2 SNEGSKA (reference sequence). The CDR3 region has the DNA TGCACAGGACGTGTTCAAGGGATTCAGTACTTC. This translates into CTGRVQGIQYF.

This chain links TRBV12-3 or TRBV12-4 with TRBJ2-2, with a possible D match to TRBD2 (6 bases). V was clipped by 6 bases and J by 4 bases, with 12 bases between them. CDR3 length: 14 amino acids. Here the CDR3 reads CASRNSGVTGELFF. CDR3 coding DNA: TGTGCCAGCAGGAATAGCGGAGTCACCGGGGAGCTGTTTTTT.

CDR3 residues: CASSLGQGMSSYEQYF. As DNA, the CDR3 is TGCGCCAGCAGCTTGGGACAGGGGATGAGCTCCTACGAGCAGTACTTC. The rearrangement uses TRBV5-1 and TRBJ2-7, with 8 bases lining up with TRBD1. Germline V gene data show CDR1 as SGHRS and CDR2 as YFSETQ. The junction had 5 bases not matched to a gene; V was cut back by 0 bases and J by 0 bases. The CDR3 extends over 16 amino acids.

V gene TRBV20-1 combines with J gene TRBJ2-7, with 10 bases lining up with TRBD1. The CDR3 length is 14 residues. Germline trimming cut 3 bases from V and 4 bases from J; bases unmatched to any gene: 6. CDR1 is DFQATT, CDR2 SNEGSKA, per germline (reference sequence). CDR3 bases: TGCAGTGCTAGTACTTTGGGACAGGGGTACGAGCAGTACTTC. Translation: CSASTLGQGYEQYF.

V usage is TRBV7-2 and J usage is TRBJ2-6, with 12 bases lining up with TRBD2. The CDR3 covers 22 residues. CDR1 is SGHTA, CDR2 FQGNSA, per germline. V dropped 3 bases and J dropped 2; count of bases not matched to a gene: 17. The chain's CDR3 is CASSFPLPGRTSGKAGANVLTF. CDR3 bases: TGTGCCAGCAGCTTCCCACTGCCCGGAAGGACTAGCGGGAAAGCTGGGGCCAACGTCCTGACTTTC.

This clonotype was observed at least ten times. The chain uses TRBV5-1 and TRBJ2-2; 7 bases map to TRBD1. The germline V gene has CDR1 SGHRS and CDR2 YFSETQ. This CDR3 has 15 residues. Trimming cost V 3 bases and J 8 bases; bases outside gene matches: 10. CDR3 loop: CASSSSGTAKGELFF. The CDR3 DNA reads TGCGCCAGCAGCTCTTCCGGGACAGCGAAAGGGGAGCTGTTTTTT.

The genes are TRBV28 and TRBJ2-2; no definite D call. Trimming pared 5 bases from V and 1 base from J, leaving 17 bases between. Per germline, CDR1 MDHEN and CDR2 SYDVKM. There are 17 residues in the CDR3. The CDR3, as DNA: TGTGCCAGCAGTATTGCGTCCCTCTGGGGGAACACCGGGGAGCTGTTTTTT. It is translated as CASSIASLWGNTGELFF. Full variable domain (remainder filled in from reference TRBV28 and TRBJ2-2): DVKVTQSSRYLVKRTGEKVFLECVQDMDHENMFWYRQDPGLGLRLIYFSYDVKMKEKGDIPEGYSVSREKKERFSLILESASTNQTSMYLCASSIASLWGNTGELFFGEGSRLTVL.

This clonotype appeared a few times. The chain uses TRBV2 and TRBJ2-1, with D perhaps assigned TRBD1 or TRBD2 (5 bases each). V shed 4 bases and J shed 5 bases, with 12 bases lying between them. CDR1 and CDR2 from the germline V gene are SNHLY and FYNNEI. The CDR3 runs to 14 residues. Here the CDR3 reads CASSAWGSDNEQFF. CDR3 nucleotides: TGTGCCAGCAGTGCTTGGGGGTCCGACAATGAGCAGTTCTTC.

Comments on this clonotype: At one end, the junction sequence differs from germline, possibly due to a read error. The gene calls are TRBV5-6 and TRBJ2-4, with 10 bases fitting TRBD1. The CDR3 covers 12 residues. Looked up from germline, CDR1 is SGHDT and CDR2 is YYEEEE. DNA for the CDR3: TGTGCCAGCAGCTTATGGGGGGACAGGGGTTCCTTC. Translating gives CASSLWGDRGSF.